The entry that follows covers one T cell receptor (beta chain) sequence. As yet, its antigen is unknown. Assay execution proceeded at the deep level. Approximately 210 ng DNA, 25,000 to 30,000 T cell genomes, went into each sorted-subset replicate PCR. TCRdb's table, derived via immunoSEQ multiplex PCR, lists solely in-frame clones and lacks some. The sample carries around 990,000 clones, 60% to 85% recorded once. This entry is derived from a study of shared clonotypes between healthy human individuals. Memory CD4+ cells were the fraction left after CD45RA+ naive selection. The CDR3 is 15 amino acids. CDR1 and CDR2 (germline): SGHRS, YFSETQ. Unmatched junction bases numbered 7, after V lost 4 bases and J lost 4 bases. General study points: Clonotype sharing across a few donors was observed for roughly 5% of naive CD4 clonotypes.

This TCR was recovered from a man aged 18 to 30 in good health. Some clones in this sample may be carry-over from other donors' samples. Material: memory CD4+ T cells from PBMCs. Subset described: CD45RA-negative fraction. This chain connects TRBV5-1 to TRBJ2-3; 9 nucleotides agree with TRBD2. The CDR3 DNA reads as TGCGCCAGCAGCCCTCTAGCGGGAAAGGCAGATACGCAGTATTTT. This codes for CASSPLAGKADTQYF.